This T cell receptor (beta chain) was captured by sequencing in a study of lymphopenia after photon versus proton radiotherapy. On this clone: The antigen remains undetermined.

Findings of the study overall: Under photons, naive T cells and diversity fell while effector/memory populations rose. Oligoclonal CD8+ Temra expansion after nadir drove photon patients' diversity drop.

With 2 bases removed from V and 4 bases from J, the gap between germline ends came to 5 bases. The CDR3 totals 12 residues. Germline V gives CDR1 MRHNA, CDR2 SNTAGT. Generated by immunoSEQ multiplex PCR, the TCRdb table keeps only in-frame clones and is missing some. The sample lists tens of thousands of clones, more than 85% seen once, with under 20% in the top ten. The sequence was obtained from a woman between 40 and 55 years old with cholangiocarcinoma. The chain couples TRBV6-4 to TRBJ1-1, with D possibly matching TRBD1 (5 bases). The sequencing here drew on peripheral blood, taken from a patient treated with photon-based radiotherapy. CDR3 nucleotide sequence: TGTGCCAGCAGTGACGGGGGCACTGAAGCTTTCTTT. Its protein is CASSDGGTEAFF.